This record looks at one T cell receptor beta chain sequence and its context. Its antigen is not known. The same CDR3 can be traced to other DNA sequences in this sample. V was clipped by 2 bases and J by 0 bases, with 8 bases between them. Per the germline V gene, CDR1 is MNHEY and CDR2 is SMNVEV (reference sequence). The CDR3 length is 14 residues. The assay ran at deep level. Using immunoSEQ multiplex PCR, the repertoire was profiled, and TCRdb retains in-frame clones only, with some absent. The repertoire holds millions of clones, with approximately 95% as singletons. The data were obtained in a study of shared clonotypes between healthy human individuals. Whole-study context: Each donor's CD8 memory used one plate, CD8 naive two, each CD4 subset three. The study's findings and limits: The diversity represented, both genetic and in exposure history, was limited by few donors.

Terminally differentiated effector memory CD45RA+ cells were excluded by CCR7 positive selection of CD45RO-negative cells. Sample: naive CD8+ T cells sorted from blood. This sequence was found in a man younger than 30 in good health. V usage is TRBV27 and J usage is TRBJ2-7; D is uncertain. CDR3 DNA: TGTGCCAGCAGTTTAGGGGTAAGCTCCTACGAGCAGTACTTC. Protein product: CASSLGVSSYEQYF.